Presented here are 10 T cell receptor beta chains from one specimen sequenced in a study of cytomegalovirus exposure and HLA in healthy donors. PCR involved 60 Vbeta and 13 Jbeta primers. The table came from immunoSEQ multiplex PCR; TCRdb's copy has only in-frame clones and leaves some out. The sample lists 200,000 or so clones; around 77% were seen once. The specimen was PBMCs. These TCRs come from a woman aged 25 to 39 in good health and CMV-seronegative.

CDR3 in amino acids: CASSQSQTISYEQYF. The CDR3 nucleotides read TGCGCCAGCAGCCAGAGCCAGACTATCTCCTACGAGCAGTACTTC. The rearrangement links TRBV4-1 to TRBJ2-7, with D tentatively TRBD2 (5 bases). CDR1 is MGHRA, CDR2 YSYEKL, per germline. V lost 3 bases and J lost 0, with 12 bases in between. The CDR3 length is 15 residues.

The V call is TRBV7-9, the J call TRBJ1-2; a possible D gene is TRBD1 (6 bases). CDR3 length: 15 residues. Looked up from germline, CDR1 is SEHNR and CDR2 is FQNEAQ (reference sequence). With 5 bases removed from V and 8 bases from J, the gap between germline ends came to 21 bases. The CDR3: CASSRSDSRLRGYTF. CDR3 in DNA: TGTGCCAGCAGCCGATCGGACAGCAGATTAAGGGGCTACACCTTC.

The chain combines TRBV29-1 with TRBJ1-2; TRBD1 matches at 7 bases. The CDR3 loop spans 13 amino acids. Germline CDR1 SQVTM, CDR2 ANQGSEA. V trimming: 1 base; J trimming: 5 bases; junction bases outside the gene matches: 4. CDR3 sequence reads: CSVEGGQLYGYTF. CDR3 DNA: TGCAGCGTTGAAGGGGGACAGTTATATGGCTACACCTTC.

V usage is TRBV5-1 and J usage is TRBJ2-5; 7 nucleotides match TRBD2. CDR3 length: 16 amino acids. J lost 1 base, V lost 4 bases, and 10 bases had no gene match. Germline V gene data show CDR1 as SGHRS and CDR2 as YFSETQ. CDR3 nucleotide sequence: TGCGCCAGCAGCCCCGGGGCTAGCGGAGTCCAAGAGACCCAGTACTTC. It is translated as CASSPGASGVQETQYF.

The chain carries TRBV5-8 and TRBJ2-5, with unresolved D. The J call may be wrong; the DNA end is better matched by TRBJ2-7. Germline CDR1 reads SGHTS; CDR2 reads YDEGEE. CDR3 length equals 12 residues. Written as DNA, the CDR3 is TGTGCCAGCAGCCTAGTTTTACGCGAGCAGTACTTC. Protein sequence: CASSLVLREQYF.

The genes are TRBV5-5 and TRBJ1-5, with a possible D match to TRBD1 (5 bases). The CDR3 is made up of 14 amino acids. In germline, CDR1 is SGHKS, CDR2 YYEKEE (reference sequence). V dropped 3 bases and J dropped 5 bases, with 12 bases sitting between them. CDR3 in amino acids: CASSSQADHQPQHF. The DNA for the CDR3 is TGTGCCAGCAGCTCACAGGCGGATCATCAGCCCCAGCATTTT.

This rearrangement joins TRBV7-9 to TRBJ2-1, with D perhaps matching TRBD2 (7 bases). Germline loops: CDR1 SEHNR, CDR2 FQNEAQ (reference sequence). CDR3 length equals 14 residues. Trimming removed 3 bases from V and 5 bases from J, with 11 bases in between. The chain's CDR3 is CASSLGGRDNEQFF. As DNA, the CDR3 is TGTGCCAGCAGCTTGGGGGGGCGCGACAATGAGCAGTTCTTC.

The chain has TRBV30 and TRBJ1-4; D is possibly TRBD1 (6 bases). The CDR3 has 14 residues. Germline CDR1 and CDR2: GTSNPN and SVGIG (reference sequence). V was trimmed by 2 bases and J by 7 bases, leaving 14 bases between them. The DNA of the CDR3 is TGTGCCTGGAGTTTAGGGGGGGGAGTTGAAAAACTGTTTTTT. It codes for CAWSLGGGVEKLFF. Together with reference TRBV30 and TRBJ1-4, the CDR3 gives the full variable domain: SQTIHQWPATLVQPVGSPLSLECTVEGTSNPNLYWYRQAAGRGLQLLFYSVGIGQISSEVPQNLSASRPQDRQFILSSKKLLLSDSGFYLCAWSLGGGVEKLFFGSGTQLSVL.

The chain couples TRBV13 to TRBJ1-2; D unclear. Trimming left V 2 bases short and J 3 bases short, with 10 bases between. Germline CDR1 PRHDT, CDR2 FYEKMQ (reference sequence). The CDR3 has 14 residues. CDR3 in amino acids: CASSLRGGYYGYTF. CDR3 in DNA: TGTGCCAGCAGCTTACGTGGCGGCTACTATGGCTACACCTTC.

CDR3 in DNA: TGTGCCAGCAGCTTATCGGGAAATTCACCCCTCCACTTT. Protein sequence: CASSLSGNSPLHF. This chain uses TRBV7-3 with TRBJ1-6, with D unresolved. V lost 2 bases and J 7 bases, leaving 6 bases between the germline ends. The CDR3 has 13 residues. Germline-derived CDR1 and CDR2 are SGHTA and FQGTGA.